This TCR beta chain was found in a study of T cell responses to AZD1222 COVID-19 vaccine. Study-level points and caveats: The study identified only 6 or 7 AZD1222 recipients as seropositive at baseline. White British donors predominated, females outnumbered males, and clonal diversity was possibly underestimated. Mapped onto spike, vaccine-associated CD4 TCRs spanned it and were dominant at 160-218 and 743-854.

V shed 11 bases and J shed 2 bases, with 22 bases lying between them. The CDR3 extends over 15 amino acids. Germline assignment: CDR1 WNHNN and CDR2 SYGVQD (reference sequence). Points on this clone: The antigen is not known.

TCRdb's table, derived via immunoSEQ multiplex PCR, lists solely in-frame clones and lacks some. Of around 94,000 clones in the sample, 85% to 90% were seen once. The material was peripheral blood, obtained on day 0 of AZD1222 vaccination. The receptor comes from an adult in good health. The genes are TRBV10-1 and TRBJ2-7; tentative D call: TRBD2 (6 bases). In DNA, the CDR3 is TGCGCCGTAGAGCGGGCGGGTACGGGGACCTACGAGCAGTACTTC. Protein product: CAVERAGTGTYEQYF.